This record covers a single T cell receptor (beta chain). Per germline, CDR1 LGHNA and CDR2 YNFKEQ. The V end was cut by 6 bases, the J end by 3 bases, with 15 bases between. The CDR3 contains 14 residues. It was with 60 Vbeta and 13 Jbeta primers that the PCR ran. Profiling relied on immunoSEQ multiplex PCR, and the TCRdb table lists in-frame clones only, not all of them. The sample shows 150,000 or so clones, approximately 74% of them seen only once. This sample is part of a study of cytomegalovirus exposure and HLA in healthy donors. The rearrangement joins TRBV4-2 to TRBJ2-7; D is possibly TRBD2 (7 bases). Specimen: PBMCs. The sequence derives from a male donor in good health and CMV-seronegative. CDR3 sequence: CASSPGEGDYEQYF. For the CDR3, the DNA is TGTGCCAGCAGTCCTGGGGAGGGGGACTACGAGCAGTACTTC.